The 32 T cell receptor beta chains presented below share a single source sample, sequenced in a study of identifying expanded T cells in peripheral blood. The repertoire was sequenced with immunoSEQ multiplex PCR; TCRdb's copy has only in-frame clones and lacks some. The profile shows under 90,000 clones, around 91% of them singletons. Sequenced material: blood. The receptors were sampled from a person aged 18-69 years in good health.

The chain couples TRBV5-1 to TRBJ2-2; 8 bases agree with TRBD2. The length of the CDR3 is 15 residues. J lost 5 bases, V lost 2 bases, and 5 bases had no gene match. Germline V gene sequence: CDR1 SGHRS, CDR2 YFSETQ. The CDR3: CASSFSGTRTGELFF. CDR3 sequence (DNA): TGCGCCAGCAGCTTTAGCGGGACCCGGACCGGGGAGCTGTTTTTT.

J is TRBJ2-6 and V is TRBV6-1; D unclear. V gave up 2 bases and J gave up 0 bases, with 5 bases separating them. This CDR3 region has 15 residues. From germline, CDR1 is MNHNS and CDR2 SASEGT. CDR3 bases: TGTGCCAGCAGTGAAACGGACTCTGGGGCCAACGTCCTGACTTTC. Its protein product is CASSETDSGANVLTF.

The chain combines TRBV7-2 with TRBJ2-7; D unclear. This CDR3 comprises 13 residues. V lost 1 base and J lost 13, with 17 bases in between. CDR1 is SGHTA and CDR2 is FQGNSA in the germline V gene. The CDR3 nucleotides are TGTGCCAGCAGCTTAGTTGGAGCAGGTGGTCTATACTTC. This translates into CASSLVGAGGLYF.

The chain recombines TRBV5-6 with TRBJ2-7; TRBD2 is a possible D gene (6 bases). The CDR3 totals 14 residues. Germline CDR1 is SGHDT and CDR2 is YYEEEE. V was shortened by 1 base and J by 7 bases, with 15 bases between the two germline ends. CDR3 sequence: CASSLKVERGEQYF. CDR3 coding DNA: TGTGCCAGCAGCTTGAAAGTCGAACGGGGGGAGCAGTACTTC.

The chain recombines TRBV28 with TRBJ2-5, with 10 bases matching TRBD2. After removal of 2 bases from V and 5 bases from J, the junction contained 8 bases not matched to a gene. CDR3 length equals 16 residues. Per the germline V gene, CDR1 is MDHEN and CDR2 is SYDVKM. This chain's CDR3 is CASSLLASGSGETQYF. The CDR3 DNA is TGTGCCAGCAGTTTACTGGCTAGCGGGAGTGGGGAGACCCAGTACTTC.

The chain has TRBV6-4 and TRBJ2-7; 9 bases map to TRBD1. V trimming: 2 bases; J trimming: 3 bases; junction bases outside the gene matches: 11. The CDR3 length is 17 residues. Germline V gene sequence: CDR1 MRHNA, CDR2 SNTAGT. CDR3 bases: TGTGCCAGCAGTGACCCAGGGACAGGGTGTACCCTCTACGAGCAGTACTTC. It codes for CASSDPGTGCTLYEQYF.

The rearrangement joins TRBV14 to TRBJ2-1; 8 bases match TRBD2. This CDR3 is 16 amino acids long. Germline V gives CDR1 SGHDN, CDR2 FVKESK. With 4 bases clipped from V and 0 bases from J, the junction kept 5 bases outside the gene matches. The CDR3 sequence is CASSPFRGGSYNEQFF. The CDR3 DNA reads TGTGCCAGCAGCCCTTTTCGGGGGGGCTCCTACAATGAGCAGTTCTTC.

The chain recombines TRBV7-2 with TRBJ1-1; TRBD1 might be the D (6 bases). CDR1 is SGHTA, CDR2 FQGNSA, per germline. The V and J ends lost 2 bases and 7 bases respectively, with 17 bases between them. The CDR3 has 15 residues. In DNA form, the CDR3 reads TGTGCCAGCAGCTTAAGCTGGGGGGGGCGGTATGAAGCTTTCTTT. Protein: CASSLSWGGRYEAFF.

The chain joins TRBV6-5 to TRBJ1-1; D may be TRBD1 (5 bases). V was shortened by 8 bases and J by 2 bases, with 12 bases between the two germline ends. CDR3 length: 13 residues. Germline V gene data show CDR1 as MNHEY and CDR2 as SVGAGI. The CDR3 DNA follows: TGTGCCAGCGGTAGACAGAGAAACACTGAAGCTTTCTTT. It encodes CASGRQRNTEAFF.

The chain has TRBV11-2 and TRBJ1-6, with TRBD1 matching over 7 bases. The germline V gene encodes CDR1 SGHAT and CDR2 FQNNGV. V trimming: 5 bases; J trimming: 8 bases; junction bases outside the gene matches: 3. This CDR3 region has 13 residues. The CDR3 DNA reads TGTGCCAGCAGCCCCGGGACAGATTCACCCCTCCACTTT. Translation gives CASSPGTDSPLHF.

The V and J genes are TRBV29-1 and TRBJ1-2; no clear D gene. CDR3 length: 15 amino acids. Germline V lookup: CDR1 SQVTM, CDR2 ANQGSEA. The V gene lost 5 bases and the J gene lost 3 bases, with 19 bases spanning the gap. DNA of the CDR3: TGCAGCGTTATCCCGCCAGTAGGGTTGGACTATGGCTACACCTTC. Encoded protein: CSVIPPVGLDYGYTF. The full variable domain, with the rest looked up from reference TRBV29-1 and TRBJ1-2, is SAVISQKPSRDICQRGTSLTIQCQVDSQVTMMFWYRQQPGQSLTLIATANQGSEATYESGFVIDKFPISRPNLTFSTLTVSNMSPEDSSIYLCSVIPPVGLDYGYTFGSGTRLTVV.

This clone was seen only once. The J gene is TRBJ2-6, the V gene TRBV13; 9 nucleotides match TRBD1. Germline lookup yields CDR1 PRHDT and CDR2 FYEKMQ (reference sequence). CDR3 length: 17 amino acids. The J segment lost 1 base and the V segment lost 4 bases, leaving 5 bases of the junction unmatched. CDR3 sequence: CASSYGTGLSGANVLTF. The CDR3 nucleotides read TGTGCCAGCAGCTACGGGACAGGGTTGTCTGGGGCCAACGTCCTGACTTTC.

This clone occurred a few times. The chain combines TRBV9 with TRBJ1-6; weak D call: TRBD1 (6 bases). V lost 3 bases to trimming and J lost 0 bases, with 10 bases between them. The length of the CDR3 is 16 residues. Per germline, CDR1 SGDLS and CDR2 YYNGEE. The CDR3 loop is CASSGADSSYNSPLHF. In DNA, the CDR3 is TGTGCCAGCAGCGGTGCGGACAGCTCCTATAATTCACCCCTCCACTTT.

The rearrangement links TRBV28 to TRBJ2-7; D uncertain. V shed 6 bases and J shed 2 bases, with 11 bases lying between them. The CDR3 is 13 amino acids. In germline, CDR1 is MDHEN, CDR2 SYDVKM. The CDR3: CASRHHPTYEQYF. The CDR3 bases are TGTGCCAGCAGGCACCACCCCACCTACGAGCAGTACTTC.

This clone came up once. The chain has TRBV7-2 and TRBJ2-1; the D is unclear. Germline-derived CDR1 and CDR2 are SGHTA and FQGNSA. Trimming removed 4 bases from V and 0 bases from J, with 10 bases in between. The CDR3 runs to 15 residues. Here the CDR3 reads CASSWPGTSYNEQFF. The CDR3 bases are TGTGCCAGCAGCTGGCCCGGTACCTCCTACAATGAGCAGTTCTTC.

V gene TRBV7-8 combines with J gene TRBJ2-3; either TRBD1 or TRBD2 may supply D (6 bases each). CDR1 is SGHVS, CDR2 FQNEAQ, per germline. V lost 5 bases, J lost 5 bases, and 17 bases lay in between. The CDR3 sequence is 15 residues long. The CDR3 nucleotides are TGTGCCAGCAGCCCAGGATGGGGGGCCCTAGATACGCAGTATTTT. Translated, it gives CASSPGWGALDTQYF.

The rearrangement uses TRBV7-2 and TRBJ2-2, with D maybe TRBD2 (6 bases). V lost 1 base and J lost 1, with 10 bases in between. Looked up from germline, CDR1 is SGHTA and CDR2 is FQGNSA. The CDR3 runs 16 residues. The CDR3 nucleotides are TGTGCCAGCAGCTTAGGAGCGGGCGTGAACACCGGGGAGCTGTTTTTT. Translating it yields CASSLGAGVNTGELFF. Complete variable domain (other parts from reference TRBV7-2 and TRBJ2-2): GAGVSQSPSNKVTEKGKDVELRCDPISGHTALYWYRQSLGQGLEFLIYFQGNSAPDKSGLPSDRFSAERTGGSVSTLTIQRTQQEDSAVYLCASSLGAGVNTGELFFGEGSRLTVL.

The rearrangement links TRBV9 to TRBJ2-7; 7 positions agree with TRBD1. Germline-derived CDR1 and CDR2 are SGDLS and YYNGEE. V gave up 2 bases and J gave up 6 bases; unmatched junction bases: 14. The CDR3 covers 16 residues. As DNA, the CDR3 is TGTGCCAGCAGCGTCCTCCTCACAGGGGCGTCGTGCGAGCAGTACTTC. Translation gives CASSVLLTGASCEQYF.

CDR3 nucleotide sequence: TGCGCCAGCAGGGACACTGAAGTAACCGGGGAGCTGTTTTTT. Translated: CASRDTEVTGELFF. J is TRBJ2-2 and V is TRBV10-2; tentatively, D is TRBD1 (5 bases). The CDR3 has 14 residues. Trimming pared 6 bases from V and 5 bases from J, leaving 13 bases between. The germline gives CDR1 WSHSY, CDR2 SAAADI.

This chain connects TRBV16 to TRBJ2-1; the D call may be TRBD1 or TRBD2 (6 bases each). This CDR3 region has 16 residues. V gave up 4 bases and J gave up 2 bases, with 15 bases separating them. Looked up from germline, CDR1 is KGHSY and CDR2 is FQNENV. CDR3 DNA sequence: TGTGCCAGCAGCCCTTCTCTGGGGGGCACCTACAATGAGCAGTTCTTC. It specifies CASSPSLGGTYNEQFF.

The chain links TRBV9 to TRBJ1-2; D gene unclear. Germline-derived CDR1 and CDR2 are SGDLS and YYNGEE. This CDR3 contains 16 residues. Trimming cost V 4 bases and J 4 bases, with 20 bases left between them. CDR3 DNA sequence: TGTGCCAGCAGCCCCCACGGGGTAATGTCGGCCTATGGCTACACCTTC. Its translation is CASSPHGVMSAYGYTF.

The table lists this clone with a count of one. The chain is built from TRBV10-3 and TRBJ2-7, with D possibly called TRBD1 or TRBD2 (5 bases each). Germline V gene data show CDR1 as ENHRY and CDR2 as SYGVKD. Deletions cut 5 bases from V and 5 bases from J, with 16 bases between. This CDR3 region has 14 residues. CDR3 amino acids: CAISLGPPRDEQYF. The CDR3 DNA follows: TGTGCCATCAGTTTGGGACCGCCGCGGGACGAGCAGTACTTC.

The rearrangement links TRBV4-2 to TRBJ2-5, with 7 nucleotides matching TRBD1. Germline assignment: CDR1 LGHNA and CDR2 YNFKEQ. Trimming cost V 0 bases and J 2 bases; bases outside gene matches: 9. The CDR3 is 17 residues long. CDR3 residues: CASSQEQGSGPQETQYF. CDR3 nucleotide sequence: TGTGCCAGCAGCCAAGAACAGGGGTCAGGTCCACAAGAGACCCAGTACTTC.

The V call is TRBV19, the J call TRBJ2-1; weak D call: TRBD1 (7 bases). This CDR3 is 15 amino acids long. CDR1 is LNHDA and CDR2 is SQIVND in the germline V gene (reference sequence). The ends were cut back, 8 bases at V and 3 bases at J, with 17 bases in the middle. DNA for the CDR3: TGTGCCAGTCGATCGGGGGACAGATTCTACAATGAGCAGTTCTTC. It translates to CASRSGDRFYNEQFF. Variable domain in full (rest from reference TRBV19 and TRBJ2-1): DGGITQSPKYLFRKEGQNVTLSCEQNLNHDAMYWYRQDPGQGLRLIYYSQIVNDFQKGDIAEGYSVSREKKESFPLTVTSAQKNPTAFYLCASRSGDRFYNEQFFGPGTRLTVL.

V and J are TRBV30 and TRBJ2-5; D ambiguous. Germline CDR1 and CDR2: GTSNPN and SVGIG (reference sequence). The CDR3 runs to 10 residues. Deletions cut 3 bases from V and 5 bases from J, with 4 bases between. CDR3 sequence reads: CAWRRETQYF. The CDR3 DNA sequence: TGTGCCTGGAGGAGGGAGACCCAGTACTTC.

The sample holds one count of this clone. The chain couples TRBV19 to TRBJ2-1; 10 bases line up with TRBD2. This CDR3 is built from 16 residues. The V gene's germline CDR1 is LNHDA and CDR2 SQIVND (reference sequence). The junction had 8 bases not matched to a gene; V was cut back by 4 bases and J by 5 bases. The CDR3 DNA follows: TGTGCCAGTAGTAGGCTAGCGGGAGCTTTAGACAATGAGCAGTTCTTC. Amino acid sequence: CASSRLAGALDNEQFF.

The rearrangement joins TRBV29-1 to TRBJ2-5; the D is unclear. The CDR3 has 10 amino acids. V lost 3 bases to trimming and J lost 3 bases, with 2 bases between them. Per germline, CDR1 SQVTM and CDR2 ANQGSEA. The CDR3 reads CSVDKETQYF. CDR3 nucleotide sequence: TGCAGCGTTGACAAAGAGACCCAGTACTTC.

The chain recombines TRBV27 with TRBJ2-2, with a possible D match to TRBD1 (5 bases). Per germline, CDR1 MNHEY and CDR2 SMNVEV (reference sequence). Trimming shortened V by 3 bases and J by 5 bases, and 7 bases separated the two germline ends. The CDR3 loop spans 13 amino acids. The CDR3 here is CASSFGQTGELFF. In DNA, the CDR3 is TGTGCCAGCAGTTTCGGACAAACCGGGGAGCTGTTTTTT.

CDR3 nucleotide sequence: TGCGCCAGCAGCTTGTCGTCCCTTGACGGCGGGGAGCTGTTTTTT. Protein product: CASSLSSLDGGELFF. The chain joins TRBV5-1 to TRBJ2-2; D not certain. V was clipped by 1 base and J by 7 bases, with 14 bases between them. The CDR3 has 15 amino acids. Germline V gene data show CDR1 as SGHRS and CDR2 as YFSETQ.

V is TRBV9 and J is TRBJ1-2, with 9 nucleotides matching TRBD1. V shed 0 bases, J shed 7 bases, and the junction held 4 bases outside the gene matches. This CDR3 comprises 14 residues. The V gene's germline CDR1 is SGDLS and CDR2 YYNGEE. The CDR3 coding sequence is TGTGCCAGCAGCGTAGAGGACAGGGGTCTTGGCTACACCTTC. This translates into CASSVEDRGLGYTF.

Points on this clone: This sample includes further DNA sequences coding for the same CDR3. The chain employs TRBV5-4 and TRBJ2-2; no clear D. The CDR3 runs 16 residues. V was cut by 1 base and J by 1 base, with 11 bases left in between. Germline loops: CDR1 SGHNT, CDR2 YYREEE (reference sequence). CDR3 nucleotide sequence: TGTGCCAGCAGCTTGAGGCAGATGCTGAACACCGGGGAGCTGTTTTTT. Its translation is CASSLRQMLNTGELFF.

The chain is built from TRBV11-1 and TRBJ2-2; 9 bases line up with TRBD2. V lost 5 bases, J lost 6 bases, and 4 bases stayed unmatched. The CDR3 spans 14 residues. CDR1 and CDR2 (germline): SGHAT, FQDESV (reference sequence). CDR3 nucleotides: TGTGCCAGCAGCAAAGGACTAGCGTCCGGGGAGCTGTTTTTT. Its translation is CASSKGLASGELFF.